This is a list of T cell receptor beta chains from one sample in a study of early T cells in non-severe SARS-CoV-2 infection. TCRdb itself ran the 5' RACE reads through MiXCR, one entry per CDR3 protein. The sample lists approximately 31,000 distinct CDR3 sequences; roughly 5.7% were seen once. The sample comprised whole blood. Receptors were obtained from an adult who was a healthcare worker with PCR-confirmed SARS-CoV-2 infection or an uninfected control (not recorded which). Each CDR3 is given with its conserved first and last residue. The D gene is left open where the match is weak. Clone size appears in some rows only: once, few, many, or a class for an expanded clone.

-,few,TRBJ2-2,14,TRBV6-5,CASSPDPHAGELFF,TGTGCCAGCAGCCCCGACCCCCATGCCGGGGAGCTGTTTTTT
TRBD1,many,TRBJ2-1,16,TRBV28,CASSSLRDRGNNEQFF,TGTGCCAGCAGCTCCCTCCGGGACAGGGGGAACAATGAGCAGTTCTTC
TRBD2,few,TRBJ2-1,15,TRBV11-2,CASSFLAGVKYEQFF,TGTGCCAGCAGCTTCCTAGCGGGAGTGAAGTATGAGCAGTTCTTC
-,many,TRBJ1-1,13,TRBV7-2,CASSRQQNTEAFF,TGTGCCAGCAGCCGACAGCAAAACACTGAAGCTTTCTTT
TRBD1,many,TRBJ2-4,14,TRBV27,CASSLDREKNIQYF,TGTGCCAGCAGTTTAGACAGGGAGAAAAACATTCAGTACTTC
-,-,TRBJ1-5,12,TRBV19,CASKSGNQPQHF,TGTGCCAGTAAATCAGGCAATCAGCCCCAGCATTTT
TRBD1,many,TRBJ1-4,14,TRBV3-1,CASSPSDRGQKLFF,TGTGCCAGCAGCCCTTCGGACAGGGGGCAAAAACTGTTTTTT
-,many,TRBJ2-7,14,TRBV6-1,CASSEARGYDEQYF,TGTGCCAGCAGTGAAGCTCGAGGTTACGACGAGCAGTACTTC
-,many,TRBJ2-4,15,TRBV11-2,CASSRAGAVGEIQYF,TGTGCCAGCAGCAGGGCGGGGGCCGTTGGGGAAATTCAGTACTTC
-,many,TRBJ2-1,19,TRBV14,CASSQGVVGSWGRYNEQFF,TGTGCCAGCAGCCAAGGGGTGGTCGGGAGCTGGGGGCGATACAATGAGCAGTTCTTC
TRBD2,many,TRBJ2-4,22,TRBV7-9,CASSSYSRTSGNAGVAKNIQYF,TGTGCCAGCAGCTCTTACTCCAGGACTAGCGGGAATGCTGGGGTAGCCAAAAACATTCAGTACTTC
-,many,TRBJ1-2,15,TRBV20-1,CSARVDPGPNYGYTF,TGCAGTGCTAGAGTCGATCCAGGACCCAACTATGGCTACACCTTC
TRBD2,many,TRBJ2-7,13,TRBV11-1,CASSFGGRVEQYF,TGTGCCAGCAGCTTTGGCGGGAGGGTCGAGCAGTACTTC
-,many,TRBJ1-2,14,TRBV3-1,CASSHYQGNYGYTF,TGTGCCAGCAGCCACTATCAGGGTAACTATGGCTACACCTTC
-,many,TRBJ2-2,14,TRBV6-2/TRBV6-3,CASSSDMGRGELFF,TGTGCCAGCAGCTCCGACATGGGGAGGGGGGAGCTGTTTTTT
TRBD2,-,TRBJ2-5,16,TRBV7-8,CASSLMAGGGVETQYF,TGTGCCAGCAGCTTAATGGCGGGAGGAGGGGTGGAGACCCAGTACTTC
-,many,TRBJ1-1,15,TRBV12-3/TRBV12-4,CASSLQLGGDTEAFF,TGTGCCAGCAGTCTTCAACTCGGCGGGGACACTGAAGCTTTCTTT
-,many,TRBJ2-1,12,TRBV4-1,CASSQDYNEQFF,TGCGCCAGCAGCCAAGACTATAATGAGCAGTTCTTC
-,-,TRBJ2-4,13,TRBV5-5,CASTYVRDGIQYF,TGTGCCAGCACCTACGTCCGGGATGGCATTCAGTACTTC
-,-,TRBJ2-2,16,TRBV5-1,CASSLVEVGISGELFF,TGCGCCAGCAGCTTGGTTGAGGTTGGGATCTCCGGGGAGCTGTTTTTT
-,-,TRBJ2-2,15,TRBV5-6,CASSLPQGYTGELFF,TGTGCCAGCAGCTTACCTCAGGGTTACACCGGGGAGCTGTTTTTT
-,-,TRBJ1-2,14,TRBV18,CASSPDRMSYGYTF,TGTGCCAGCTCACCTGACAGGATGAGCTATGGCTACACCTTC
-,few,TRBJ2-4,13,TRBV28,CASSQPPGSIQYF,TGTGCCAGCAGTCAACCTCCGGGAAGCATTCAGTACTTC
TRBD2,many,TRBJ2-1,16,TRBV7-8,CASSLGTSGSLNEQFF,TGTGCCAGCAGCTTGGGGACTAGCGGGAGTCTCAATGAGCAGTTCTTC
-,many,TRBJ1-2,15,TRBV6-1,CASSEGALGQGGYTF,TGTGCCAGCAGTGAGGGGGCGTTGGGACAAGGAGGCTACACCTTC
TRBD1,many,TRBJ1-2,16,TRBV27,CASSIDRGHINYGYTF,TGTGCCAGCAGTATTGACAGGGGGCATATAAACTATGGCTACACCTTC
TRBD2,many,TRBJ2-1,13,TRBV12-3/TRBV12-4,CASGGSGNNEQFF,TGTGCCAGCGGTGGTAGCGGGAACAATGAGCAGTTCTTC
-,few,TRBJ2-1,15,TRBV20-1,CSAPIAALPYNEQFF,TGCAGTGCCCCTATAGCGGCGCTACCTTACAATGAGCAGTTCTTC
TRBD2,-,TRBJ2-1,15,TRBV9,CASSGSGSPYNEQFF,TGTGCCAGCAGCGGGAGCGGGAGCCCCTACAATGAGCAGTTCTTC
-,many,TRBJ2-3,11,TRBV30,CAWSGSGPQYF,TGTGCCTGGAGTGGTTCCGGGCCGCAGTATTTT
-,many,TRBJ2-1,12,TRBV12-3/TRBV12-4,CASSLTQNEQFF,TGTGCCAGCAGCTTAACTCAAAATGAGCAGTTCTTC
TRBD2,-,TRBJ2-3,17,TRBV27,CASRLAGGTPSPDTQYF,TGTGCCAGCAGATTAGCGGGAGGAACGCCTTCCCCAGATACGCAGTATTTT
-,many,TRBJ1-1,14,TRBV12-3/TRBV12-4,CASSPIQGSTEAFF,TGTGCCAGCAGTCCCATCCAGGGCAGCACTGAAGCTTTCTTT
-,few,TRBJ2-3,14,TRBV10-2,CASSRDLSTDTQYF,TGCGCCAGCAGCCGGGACCTAAGCACAGATACGCAGTATTTT